This TCR beta chain comes out of a study of T cell repertoires in cytomegalovirus infection (dated by TCRdb to between 2019 and 2020). About the study as a whole: Donor HLA type was relevant to the analysis, because carriage of CMV infection together with the matching HLA type was indicated by public TCR beta signatures.

For sequencing, an Illumina HiSeq 1500 was employed. In TCRdb, the public reads were trimmed at Q25 with fastp and aligned with MiXCR, with productive beta chains retained. Records with the same CDR3 protein are collapsed into one entry carrying the most frequent genes and DNA. The sample profile shows some 400,000 distinct CDR3 sequences; approximately 30% of them were found once. The top ten hold approximately 14% of the sample. Study-level results and caveats: In the ex vivo response, HLA-C-restricted CMV-specific TCR beta clonotypes were dominant, and in two of eight donors the single most frequent clonotype came from this HLA-C-restricted group. In both this cohort and an independent cohort of 300 to 450 donors, the cumulative frequency of public TCR beta family members distinguished carriers of CMV infection plus the relevant HLA type.

A note on this clonotype: Its antigen remains unidentified. No base-level quality is on record; no much larger clone is a single base apart.

CDR3 length: 16 amino acids, cysteine to phenylalanine. The sequence is cut down to CDR3 DNA, 48 bases in frame from base 1. In the germline V gene, CDR1 corresponds to SGHRS and CDR2 to YFSETQ. At the junction V is shortened by 0 bases and J by 8 bases, with 20 bases in between. This receptor chain uses TRBV5-1 and TRBJ1-2; the D gene is not confidently resolved. Sequences were obtained from PBMCs. This clonotype was obtained from a human donor in good health (CMV status not recorded). Some clones in this sample may be carry-over from other donors' samples. The encoded CDR3 is CASSLASQVNLEGYTF. The DNA sequence is given as TGCGCCAGCAGCTTGGCCTCCCAGGTCAACCTGGAGGGCTACACCTTC.